This T cell receptor beta chain was captured by sequencing in a study of T cell responses to AZD1222 COVID-19 vaccine. Sequencing was performed with immunoSEQ multiplex PCR; in TCRdb, only in-frame clones are kept and a portion is missing. The table lists roughly 110,000 clones, 80% to 90% of them singletons, with approximately 7% in the top ten. Germline V gene lookup returns CDR1 LNHDA and CDR2 SQIVND (reference sequence). This CDR3 is 18 amino acids long. V was trimmed by 4 bases and J by 0 bases, leaving 16 bases between them. The material sequenced was peripheral blood, taken on day 0 of AZD1222 vaccination. This sequence originates from an adult in good health. The V and J genes are TRBV19 and TRBJ2-6; TRBD2 is a possible D gene (6 bases). The CDR3 nucleotides read TGTGCCAGTAGTACAATGGAGGGGCTGGGCTCTGGGGCCAACGTCCTGACTTTC. Residues: CASSTMEGLGSGANVLTF.